Below, 8 T cell receptor beta chains from the same sample are listed, as sequenced in a study of somatic mutations in cytotoxic T cells in rheumatoid arthritis. Some clones are missing from TCRdb's copy, which holds only in-frame ones; the method was immunoSEQ multiplex PCR. The sample has roughly 20,000 clones; about 86% are singletons. The sequenced sample was CD8+ T cells sorted from blood. Receptor source: a man between 35 and 55 years old in good health.

The J gene is TRBJ2-2, the V gene TRBV13, with TRBD2 matching 10 bases. The CDR3 runs 16 residues. Germline CDR1 reads PRHDT; CDR2 reads FYEKMQ (reference sequence). The V and J ends lost 5 bases and 4 bases, in that order; junction bases with no gene match: 7. This CDR3 reads CASSPESGRATGELFF. The CDR3, as DNA: TGTGCCAGCAGCCCTGAGAGCGGGAGGGCCACCGGGGAGCTGTTTTTT.

The chain carries TRBV27 and TRBJ2-7; 10 bases map to TRBD2. There are 15 residues in the CDR3. Trimming cost V 3 bases and J 5 bases; bases outside gene matches: 7. Per germline, CDR1 MNHEY and CDR2 SMNVEV (reference sequence). The CDR3 sequence: CASSFLAGVSHEQYF. CDR3 nucleotides: TGTGCCAGCAGTTTCCTAGCGGGAGTGTCCCACGAGCAGTACTTC.

The rearrangement uses TRBV18 and TRBJ2-7; TRBD2 matches 11 bases. Germline assignment: CDR1 KGHSH and CDR2 LQKENI. This CDR3 has 19 amino acids. Trimming removed 6 bases from V and 3 bases from J; junction bases left unmatched: 19. CDR3 DNA: TGTGCCAGCTCGTACCGGGACAGGGCAACTAGCGGGAGAGGCTACGAGCAGTACTTC. This encodes CASSYRDRATSGRGYEQYF. The whole variable domain, filled in from reference TRBV18 and TRBJ2-7, reads NAGVMQNPRHLVRRRGQEARLRCSPMKGHSHVYWYRQLPEEGLKFMVYLQKENIIDESGMPKERFSAEFPKEGPSILRIQQVVRGDSAAYFCASSYRDRATSGRGYEQYFGPGTRLTVT.

The chain is built from TRBV19 and TRBJ1-1; a weak D match, TRBD1 (5 bases). Germline CDR1 reads LNHDA; CDR2 reads SQIVND (reference sequence). The CDR3 consists of 16 residues. Trimming took 7 bases from V and 1 from J, leaving 19 bases between them. The CDR3 coding sequence is TGTGCCAGTACTACCTTAGCCGGGGGAGCGAACACTGAAGCTTTCTTT. Translated, it gives CASTTLAGGANTEAFF.

CDR3 in amino acids: CASSYSIHDYGYTF. The CDR3 region has the DNA TGTGCCAGCAGTTACTCGATTCATGACTATGGCTACACCTTC. This chain uses TRBV6-5 with TRBJ1-2; no clear D gene. The CDR3 spans 14 residues. CDR1 is MNHEY and CDR2 is SVGAGI in the germline V gene. The V end was cut by 0 bases, the J end by 3 bases, with 8 bases between.

In regard to this clone: The same CDR3 is also encoded by other DNA sequences in this sample. The chain recombines TRBV27 with TRBJ2-7; D call uncertain. Germline loops: CDR1 MNHEY, CDR2 SMNVEV (reference sequence). V was clipped by 3 bases and J by 5 bases, with 8 bases between them. The CDR3 length is 12 residues. The CDR3 protein is CASSLIGDEQYF. CDR3 DNA: TGTGCCAGCAGTTTGATAGGTGACGAGCAGTACTTC.

This chain connects TRBV5-8 to TRBJ1-2; D not certain. Trimming shortened V by 0 bases and J by 3 bases, and 6 bases separated the two germline ends. This CDR3 is 13 amino acids long. Germline V lookup: CDR1 SGHTS, CDR2 YDEGEE. CDR3 bases: TGTGCCAGCAGCTTGGGAGTGGACTATGGCTACACCTTC. Encoded protein: CASSLGVDYGYTF.

The chain has TRBV28 and TRBJ2-7; 11 bases map to TRBD2. CDR1 is MDHEN and CDR2 is SYDVKM in the germline V gene. V shed 4 bases and J 6 bases; nucleotides not matched to a gene: 5. The CDR3 consists of 14 residues. This CDR3 is CASSSSGGTGEQYF. The DNA of the CDR3 is TGTGCCAGCAGTTCTAGCGGGGGGACCGGCGAGCAGTACTTC.